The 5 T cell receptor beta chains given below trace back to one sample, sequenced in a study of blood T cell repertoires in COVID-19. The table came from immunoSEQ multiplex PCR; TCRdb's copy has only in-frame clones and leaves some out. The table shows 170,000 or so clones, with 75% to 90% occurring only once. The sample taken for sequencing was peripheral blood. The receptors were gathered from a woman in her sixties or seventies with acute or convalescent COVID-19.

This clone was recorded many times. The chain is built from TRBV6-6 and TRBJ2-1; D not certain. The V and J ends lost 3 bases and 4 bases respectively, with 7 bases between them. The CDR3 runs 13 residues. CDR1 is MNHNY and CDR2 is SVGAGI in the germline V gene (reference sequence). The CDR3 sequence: CASSYQDYNEQFF. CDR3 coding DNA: TGTGCCAGCAGTTATCAGGATTACAATGAGCAGTTCTTC.

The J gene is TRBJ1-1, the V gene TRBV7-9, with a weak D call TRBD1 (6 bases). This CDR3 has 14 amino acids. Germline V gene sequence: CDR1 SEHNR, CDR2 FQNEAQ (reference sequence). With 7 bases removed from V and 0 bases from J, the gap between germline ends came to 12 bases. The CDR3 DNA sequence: TGTGCCAGCACCTCAGGGGTGATGAACACTGAAGCTTTCTTT. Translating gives CASTSGVMNTEAFF.

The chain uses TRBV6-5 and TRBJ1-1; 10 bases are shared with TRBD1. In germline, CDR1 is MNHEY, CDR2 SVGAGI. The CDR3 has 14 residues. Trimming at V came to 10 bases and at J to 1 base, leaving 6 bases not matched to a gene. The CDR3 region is CATLGQGPNTEAFF. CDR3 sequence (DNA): TGTGCCACCCTGGGACAGGGGCCGAACACTGAAGCTTTCTTT.

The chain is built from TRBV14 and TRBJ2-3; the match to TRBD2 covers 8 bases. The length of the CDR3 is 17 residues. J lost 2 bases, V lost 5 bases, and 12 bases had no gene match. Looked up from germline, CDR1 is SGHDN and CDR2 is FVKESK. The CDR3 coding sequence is TGTGCCAGCAGCGCCCTACCTGAGCGGGGGTTCACAGATACGCAGTATTTT. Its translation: CASSALPERGFTDTQYF.

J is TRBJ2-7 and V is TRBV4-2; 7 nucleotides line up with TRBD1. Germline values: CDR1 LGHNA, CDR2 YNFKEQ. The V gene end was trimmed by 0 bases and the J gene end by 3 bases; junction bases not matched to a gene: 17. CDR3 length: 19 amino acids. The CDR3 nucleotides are TGTGCCAGCAGCCAAGAGAGACTTGTCGGGACAGCTCCTTTCTACGAGCAGTACTTC. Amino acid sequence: CASSQERLVGTAPFYEQYF.